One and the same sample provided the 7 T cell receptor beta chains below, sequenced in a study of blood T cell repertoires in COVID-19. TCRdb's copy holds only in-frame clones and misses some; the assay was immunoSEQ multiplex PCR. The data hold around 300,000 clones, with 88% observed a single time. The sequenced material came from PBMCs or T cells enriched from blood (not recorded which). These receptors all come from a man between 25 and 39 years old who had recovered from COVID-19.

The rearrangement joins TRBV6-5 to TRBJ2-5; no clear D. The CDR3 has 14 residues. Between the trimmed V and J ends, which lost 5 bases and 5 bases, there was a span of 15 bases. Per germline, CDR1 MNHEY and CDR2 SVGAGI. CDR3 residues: CASSPTGSWETQYF. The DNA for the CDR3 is TGTGCCAGCAGTCCCACGGGTTCGTGGGAGACCCAGTACTTC.

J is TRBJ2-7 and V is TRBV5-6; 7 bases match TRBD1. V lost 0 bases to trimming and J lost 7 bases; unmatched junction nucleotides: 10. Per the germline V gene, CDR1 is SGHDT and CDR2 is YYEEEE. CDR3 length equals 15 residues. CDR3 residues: CASSLASGGLGEQYF. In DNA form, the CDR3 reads TGTGCCAGCAGCTTGGCGTCAGGGGGTTTGGGGGAGCAGTACTTC.

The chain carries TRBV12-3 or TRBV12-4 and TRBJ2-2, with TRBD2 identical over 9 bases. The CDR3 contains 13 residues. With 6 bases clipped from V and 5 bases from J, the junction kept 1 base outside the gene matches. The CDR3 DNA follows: TGTGCCAGCAGCAGCGGGGGGACCGGGGAGCTGTTTTTT. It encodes CASSSGGTGELFF.

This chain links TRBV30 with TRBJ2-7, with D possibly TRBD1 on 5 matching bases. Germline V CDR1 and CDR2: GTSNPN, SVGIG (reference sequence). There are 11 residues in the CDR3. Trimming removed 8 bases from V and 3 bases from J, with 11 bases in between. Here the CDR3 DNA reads TGTGCCCAGGGATTGGGCTACGAGCAGTACTTC. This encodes CAQGLGYEQYF.

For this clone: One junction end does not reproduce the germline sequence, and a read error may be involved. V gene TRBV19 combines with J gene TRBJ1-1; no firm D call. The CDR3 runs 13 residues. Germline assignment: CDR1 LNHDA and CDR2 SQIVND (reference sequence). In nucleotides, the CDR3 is TGTGCCAGTAGCATAGAGAGGTGGGCTGAAGCTTTCTTT. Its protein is CASSIERWAEAFF.

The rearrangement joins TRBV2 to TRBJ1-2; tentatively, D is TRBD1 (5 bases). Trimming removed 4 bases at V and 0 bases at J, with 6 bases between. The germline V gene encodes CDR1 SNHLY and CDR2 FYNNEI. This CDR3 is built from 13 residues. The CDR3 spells CASSGGANYGYTF. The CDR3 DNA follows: TGTGCCAGCAGTGGGGGGGCTAACTATGGCTACACCTTC.

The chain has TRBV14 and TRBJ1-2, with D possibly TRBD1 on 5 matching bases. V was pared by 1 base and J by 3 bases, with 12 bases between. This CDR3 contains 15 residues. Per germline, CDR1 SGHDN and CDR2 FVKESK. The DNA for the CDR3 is TGTGCCAGCAGCCAAGTGACAGAAGGACACTATGGCTACACCTTC. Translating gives CASSQVTEGHYGYTF.